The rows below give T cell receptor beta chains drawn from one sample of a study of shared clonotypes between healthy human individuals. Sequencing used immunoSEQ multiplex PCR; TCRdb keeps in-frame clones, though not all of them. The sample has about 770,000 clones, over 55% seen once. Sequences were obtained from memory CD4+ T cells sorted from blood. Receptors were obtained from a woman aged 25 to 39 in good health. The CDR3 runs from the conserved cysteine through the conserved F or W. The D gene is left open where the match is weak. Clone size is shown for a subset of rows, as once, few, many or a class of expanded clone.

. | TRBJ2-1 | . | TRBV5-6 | CASSLGGPSHNEQFF | TGTGCCAGCAGCTTGGGGGGCCCCTCTCACAATGAGCAGTTCTTC
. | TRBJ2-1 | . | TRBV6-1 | CASSEWGRLSSYNEQFF | TGTGCCAGCAGTGAATGGGGCAGGCTGAGCTCCTACAATGAGCAGTTCTTC
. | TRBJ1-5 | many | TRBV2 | CASTGSNQPQHF | TGTGCCAGCACGGGGAGCAATCAGCCCCAGCATTTT
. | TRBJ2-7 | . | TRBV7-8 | CASSSGQTRSYEQYF | TGTGCCAGCAGCTCCGGACAGACTAGATCCTACGAGCAGTACTTC
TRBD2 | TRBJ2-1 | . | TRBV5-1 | CASSSTGLAGDEQFF | TGCGCCAGCAGCTCCACGGGACTAGCGGGAGATGAGCAGTTCTTC
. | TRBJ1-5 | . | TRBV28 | CASSRNSNQPQHF | TGTGCCAGCAGTCGCAATAGCAATCAGCCCCAGCATTTT
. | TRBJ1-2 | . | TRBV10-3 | CAISEAGSRSRGYTF | TGTGCCATCAGTGAGGCAGGGTCTCGGTCGAGGGGCTACACCTTC
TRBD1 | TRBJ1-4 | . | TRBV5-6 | CASSPGSQGATNEKLFF | TGTGCCAGCAGCCCGGGGTCGCAGGGGGCAACTAATGAAAAACTGTTTTTT
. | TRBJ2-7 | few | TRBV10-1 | CASSEDTSSYEQYF | TGCGCCAGCAGTGAGGACACAAGCTCCTACGAGCAGTACTTC
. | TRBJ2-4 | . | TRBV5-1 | CASSFSPGDIQYF | TGCGCCAGCAGCTTCAGCCCGGGGGACATTCAGTACTTC
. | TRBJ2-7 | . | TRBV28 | CASSDTRGAQRYEQYF | TGTGCCAGCAGTGACACCCGGGGGGCGCAGAGGTACGAGCAGTACTTC
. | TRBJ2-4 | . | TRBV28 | CASRSARGDRPAKNIQYF | TGTGCCAGCAGGTCCGCCCGGGGGGACAGGCCGGCCAAAAACATTCAGTACTTC
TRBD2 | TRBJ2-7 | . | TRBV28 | CASRSRGRLYEQYF | TGTGCCAGCAGGTCGCGCGGGAGACTCTACGAGCAGTACTTC
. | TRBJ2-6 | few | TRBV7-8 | CASSFRGFGANVLTF | TGTGCCAGCAGCTTCAGGGGTTTTGGGGCCAACGTCCTGACTTTC
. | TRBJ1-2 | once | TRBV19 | CASMGPVPFYGYTF | TGTGCCAGTATGGGACCAGTCCCATTCTATGGCTACACCTTC
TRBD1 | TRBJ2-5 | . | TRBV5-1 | CASSPQGARRETQYF | TGCGCCAGCAGCCCTCAGGGGGCTCGGAGAGAGACCCAGTACTTC
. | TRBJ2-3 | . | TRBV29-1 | CSVRYGRPTDTQYF | TGCAGCGTTCGATATGGACGTCCTACAGATACGCAGTATTTT
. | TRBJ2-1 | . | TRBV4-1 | CASSQSVGKREQFF | TGCGCCAGCAGCCAATCGGTCGGGAAGCGGGAGCAGTTCTTC
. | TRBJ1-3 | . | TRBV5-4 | CASSLGPASSGNTIYF | TGTGCCAGCAGCTTGGGACCCGCTAGCTCTGGAAACACCATATATTTT
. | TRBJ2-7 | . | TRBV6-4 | CASPPRVSYEQYF | TGTGCCAGCCCTCCGAGAGTCTCCTACGAGCAGTACTTC
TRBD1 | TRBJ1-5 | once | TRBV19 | CASSLQGYQPQHF | TGTGCCAGTAGCCTACAGGGGTATCAGCCCCAGCATTTT
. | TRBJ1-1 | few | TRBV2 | CASSEARGRRAEAFF | TGTGCCAGCAGTGAAGCCAGGGGCAGGAGGGCTGAAGCTTTCTTT
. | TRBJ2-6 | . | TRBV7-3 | CASSSSASGANVLTF | TGTGCCAGCAGCTCCTCTGCCTCTGGGGCCAACGTCCTGACTTTC